The clone carrying this T cell receptor beta chain was seen ten or more times. TCRdb used MiXCR to reprocess the 5' RACE reads, holding one entry per CDR3 protein. Of 400,000 to 550,000 distinct CDR3 sequences in the sample, roughly an eighth were seen once. This entry comes from a study of identical twins. The germline CDR1 and CDR2 sequences are ENHRY and SYGVKD. The ends lost 6 bases at V and 0 bases at J; junction bases unmatched: 0. CDR3 size: 13 residues. This sample also appeared in a second study, on yellow fever vaccine responses in identical twins.

Sequencing used CD4+ T cells sorted from blood. The sequence was obtained from a woman aged 18 to 35 in good health. The V gene is TRBV10-3, the J gene TRBJ2-7, with 9 bases aligning to TRBD1. The CDR3 DNA sequence: TGTGCCATCAGGACAGGGGGCTCCTACGAGCAGTACTTC. Amino acid sequence: CAIRTGGSYEQYF.